This T cell receptor (beta chain) was recovered during a study of regulatory T cells in long-lasting Graves disease (dated by TCRdb to the early 2020s). In the study overall: Newly diagnosed Graves' disease patients had taken antithyroid drugs for less than 3 months. This study used TCR sequencing and RNA sequencing of peripheral blood to compare persistent Graves' disease patients against newly diagnosed Graves' disease patients. The study was conducted in China and was registered as a clinical trial. A total of about 33 samples underwent TCR sequencing: around 13 from persistent and some 20 from newly diagnosed Graves' disease patients.

This clonotype was seen many times. There is no known antigen for this receptor. Per-base quality was not reported, and no clone a single base away is much larger than it. The CDR3 starts with the cysteine, ends with the phenylalanine, and has 14 residues. This entry keeps only the CDR3 DNA: 42 bases, framed from base 1. CDR1 MDHEN and CDR2 SYDVKM were looked up in the germline V gene. Compared with germline, V lacks 6 bases and J lacks 2 bases; bases without a gene match: 7. What the research found in general, with its limitations: Sequencing and analysis were limited to the TCR beta chain. The study examined only peripheral blood because the primary lesion, thyroid tissue, could not be accessed. Preferential use of TRBV28, TRBJ1-2 and TRBJ2-5 was observed in persistent disease, whereas TRBV20-1 and TRBJ2-1 were favored in newly diagnosed disease. As a limitation, the authors acknowledged that the small sample size may reduce accuracy. Persistent Graves' disease patients showed lower TCR Shannon entropy and fewer highly expanded clones than newly diagnosed patients, suggesting clonal expansion. Patients with persistent disease shared more public clonotypes (about 3,000) than newly diagnosed patients did (nearly 1,000).

The method was multiplex PCR. Sequencing used an Illumina HiSeq 4000. To build TCR beta libraries, CDR3 regions were amplified by Arm-PCR using iRepertoire HTBI primers. Gel purification was performed on PCR products prior to sequencing. As for the authors' bioinformatics: Gene usage analysis of CDR3 amino acid clonotypes relied on the roughly 64 TRBV and over 13 TRBJ segments identified across samples. Filtered high-quality paired reads were merged into contigs using COPE and FqMerger. Contigs were aligned with BLAST to IMGT TRBV, TRBD and TRBJ reference genes, and CDR3 was defined per IMGT. Clonotypes above 0.1% frequency were classified as highly expanded clones. Shannon entropy was used to measure repertoire diversity, and the Gini coefficient was used to measure V-J evenness. Clonotypes shared by more than one individual were considered public. TCRdb applied fastp at Q25 and MiXCR to the public reads, then kept only in-frame beta chains. Each CDR3 protein appears once, grouped with its most common genes and DNA. TCRdb's processing, not the study's, gives the V and J calls here. Across this sample there are about 500,000 distinct CDR3 sequences, with about 17% seen only once. 12% of the sample is in the top ten clones.

The time point label, as the study defines it: newly diagnosed GD, antithyroid drugs for less than 3 months. For both TCR sequencing and RNA sequencing, RNA was extracted from PBMCs using TRIzol. The diagnosis of Graves' disease was made according to American Thyroid Association guidelines. Patients were recruited from an endocrinology department in Xi'an, China. Each patient gave 7.5 to 10 milliliters of peripheral blood, collected in an EDTA anticoagulant tube. Ficoll Paque Plus density gradient separation was used to isolate PBMCs, and no further T cell sorting was done. RNA quality was checked with an Agilent 2100 Bioanalyzer and agarose gel, and concentration with a NanoDrop 2000. These data were also filed under a second study, of T cells in Graves' hyperthyroidism and ophthalmopathy. That second report states: A patient counted as having stable Graves' hyperthyroidism if no progression to ophthalmopathy occurred over 18 months of follow-up. Hyperthyroidism patients were newly diagnosed, had a disease duration of under 2 months, and were aged 18 to 65 years. Exclusion was applied to patients with uncontrolled infections, other autoimmune diseases, pregnancy or lactation. Diagnoses relied on clinical symptoms, serum thyroxine and TRAb, thyroid ultrasound and orbital computed tomography. The first round of RT-PCR for the TCR CDR3 was performed with the HTBI primer set and the Qiagen OneStep RT-PCR kit. Most expanded thyroid clonotypes (frequency above 0.001) were also detected in blood, a finding suggesting that blood repertoires may reflect thyroid immune responses. A model built on a 13 V-J signature distinguished ophthalmopathy from stable hyperthyroidism, reaching 85% to 90% sensitivity and approximately 81% specificity in cross-validation and 80%/75% in testing. During validation, the model predicted progression to ophthalmopathy a median of approximately 7 months ahead of onset, with roughly 65% sensitivity and about 72% specificity. TCR V-J signatures able to tell the groups apart were searched for in a discovery cohort of approximately 95 patients, of whom 40 to 45 had Graves' ophthalmopathy and 55 to 65 had stable Graves' hyperthyroidism. Prospective prediction of ophthalmopathy was tested in an independent validation cohort of fewer than 20 hyperthyroidism patients and some 17 patients who later progressed to ophthalmopathy. The 75 to 100 discovery patients were divided at random into training and test sets in a 7:3 ratio. The study also compared thyroid tissue and blood T-cell repertoires from five or six Graves' hyperthyroidism patients. After sampling, hyperthyroidism patients received methimazole starting at 30 mg daily, and ophthalmopathy patients received high-dose intravenous methylprednisolone. The libraries were constructed in a second round of multiplex PCR and then size-selected and purified. Libraries were sequenced paired-end with 100 bp reads on an Illumina HiSeq2000. SOAPnuke was used to process the raw data, throwing out any read that contained adapters or uncalled bases, had a mean Phred below 15, or lacked an exact constant-primer or identifier match. COPE v1.2.5 was used to merge the high-quality paired reads, and each unique nucleotide sequence was defined as a clonotype. MiTCR v1.1 was used to align clonotypes to the IMGT TRBV, TRBD and TRBJ reference segments. The analysis was restricted to V-J combinations with a frequency above 0.0001, which together covered just over 98% of the repertoires. The TCS score was defined as F50 (clonal expansion) divided by E x V (chaos), with BLOSUM62-based TCRdist calculated between CDR3 peptides within each V-J. Welch's t-statistics and random forest reduced fewer than 600 V-J features to about 13, which were used in a naive Bayes classifier (R e1071). Sample size was not statistically predetermined, and investigators were not blinded to group allocation. The paper reports TCR Vbeta CDR3 sequencing of some 140 peripheral blood samples: some 44 ophthalmopathy, fewer than 85 hyperthyroidism and approximately 17 progressor patients.

Here the chain combines TRBV28 and TRBJ2-7; TRBD2 matches 7 bases in the middle. This clonotype originated in a middle-aged man with Graves disease. Donor details come from another sample of the same person, matched by shared clones. Source: peripheral blood mononuclear cells (PBMCs), taken at new diagnosis, from a patient treated with antithyroid drugs. The CDR3 sequence is CASSTQAGAYEQYF. The nucleotides read TGTGCCAGCAGCACACAGGCGGGGGCCTACGAGCAGTACTTC.